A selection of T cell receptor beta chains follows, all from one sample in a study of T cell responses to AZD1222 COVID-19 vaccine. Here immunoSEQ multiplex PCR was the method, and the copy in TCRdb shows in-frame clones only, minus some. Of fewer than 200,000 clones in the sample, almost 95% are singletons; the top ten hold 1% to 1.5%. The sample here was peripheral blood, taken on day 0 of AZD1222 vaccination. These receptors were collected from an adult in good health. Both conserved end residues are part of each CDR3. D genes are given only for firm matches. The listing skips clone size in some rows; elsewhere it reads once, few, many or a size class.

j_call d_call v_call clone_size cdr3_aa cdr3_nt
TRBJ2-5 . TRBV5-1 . CASSQNGRVRETQYF TGCGCCAGCAGCCAGAATGGCAGGGTGAGAGAGACCCAGTACTTC
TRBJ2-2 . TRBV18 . CASSPGPTGYNTGELFF TGTGCCAGCTCACCAGGCCCGACAGGTTATAACACCGGGGAGCTGTTTTTT
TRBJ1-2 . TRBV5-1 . CASREWGESIYGYTF TGCGCCAGCAGAGAGTGGGGGGAATCCATTTATGGCTACACCTTC
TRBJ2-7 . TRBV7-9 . CASSSLSVAYEQYF TGTGCCAGCAGCTCATTATCGGTAGCCTACGAGCAGTACTTC
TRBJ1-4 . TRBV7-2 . CASSYQGTTNEKLFF TGTGCCAGCAGCTATCAAGGCACAACTAATGAAAAACTGTTTTTT
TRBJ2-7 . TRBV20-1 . CSARDIYEQYF TGCAGTGCTAGAGATATTTACGAGCAGTACTTC
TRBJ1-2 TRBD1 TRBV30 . CAWRSAGGGGYTF TGTGCCTGGAGATCTGCAGGGGGCGGTGGCTACACCTTC
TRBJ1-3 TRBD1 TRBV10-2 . CASITDRGSGNTIYF TGCGCCAGCATCACGGACAGGGGTTCTGGAAACACCATATATTTT
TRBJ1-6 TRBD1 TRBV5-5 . CASSWDRGDNSPLHF TGTGCCAGCAGCTGGGACAGGGGGGATAATTCACCCCTCCACTTT
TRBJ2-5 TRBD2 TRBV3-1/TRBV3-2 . CASSRPQRGGGGETQYF TGTGCCAGCAGCCGCCCCCAACGAGGCGGGGGAGGGGAGACCCAGTACTTC
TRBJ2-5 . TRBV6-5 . CASRRTVFVQETQYF TGTGCCAGCAGGCGGACAGTTTTTGTCCAAGAGACCCAGTACTTC
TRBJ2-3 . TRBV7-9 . CASSLGQSSSTDTQYF TGTGCCAGTTCCCTCGGACAGAGCAGTAGCACAGATACGCAGTATTTT
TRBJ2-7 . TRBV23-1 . CASSQPGHWGYEQYF TGCGCCAGCAGTCAGCCGGGACATTGGGGCTACGAGCAGTACTTC
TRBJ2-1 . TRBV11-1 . CASSLGYKNEQFF TGTGCCAGCAGCTTAGGCTACAAGAATGAGCAGTTCTTC
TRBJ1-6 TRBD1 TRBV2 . CASKETGSDNSPLHF TGTGCCAGCAAGGAGACAGGGAGCGATAATTCACCCCTCCACTTT
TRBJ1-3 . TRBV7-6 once CASSPRSSGNTIYF TGTGCCAGCAGCCCCCGGAGCTCTGGAAACACCATATATTTT
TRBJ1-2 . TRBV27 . CASSFRAANYGYTF TGTGCCAGCAGTTTCCGAGCGGCTAACTATGGCTACACCTTC
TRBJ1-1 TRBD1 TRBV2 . CASSYVPPGQGAVEAFF TGTGCCAGCAGTTACGTCCCCCCGGGACAGGGGGCTGTTGAAGCTTTCTTT
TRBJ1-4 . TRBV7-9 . CASSLVPDEKLFF TGTGCCAGCAGCTTAGTGCCAGATGAAAAACTGTTTTTT
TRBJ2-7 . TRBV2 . CASRASSYEQYF TGTGCCAGCAGGGCCAGCTCCTACGAGCAGTACTTC
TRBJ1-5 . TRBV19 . CASSPSQGVLVQPQHF TGTGCCAGTAGTCCATCGCAAGGGGTTCTAGTTCAGCCCCAGCATTTT
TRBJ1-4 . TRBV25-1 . CATSNVGWINEKLFF TGTGCCACCTCGAACGTGGGATGGATTAATGAAAAACTGTTTTTT
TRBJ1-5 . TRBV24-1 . CATSDFPNQPQHF TGTGCCACCAGTGATTTCCCCAATCAGCCCCAGCATTTT
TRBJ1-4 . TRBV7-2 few CASSLGLGKGEKLFF TGTGCCAGCAGCTTAGGGTTAGGGAAGGGGGAAAAACTGTTTTTT
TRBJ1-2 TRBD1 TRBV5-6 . CASSPRGLDGYTF TGTGCCAGCAGCCCCAGGGGGCTTGATGGCTACACCTTC
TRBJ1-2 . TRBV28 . CASSLGPYSNYGYTF TGTGCCAGCAGTTTGGGGCCGTACTCTAACTATGGCTACACCTTC
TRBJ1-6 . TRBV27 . CASSLMGARNSPLHF TGTGCCAGCAGTTTAATGGGGGCGCGTAATTCACCCCTCCACTTT
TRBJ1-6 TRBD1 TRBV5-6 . CASSSFGTGYNSPLHF TGTGCCAGCAGCTCCTTCGGGACAGGATATAATTCACCCCTCCACTTT
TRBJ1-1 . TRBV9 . CASSVVGGAGEAFF TGTGCCAGCAGCGTAGTCGGAGGGGCAGGCGAAGCTTTCTTT
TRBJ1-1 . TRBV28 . CASSSLSRVNTEAFF TGTGCCAGCAGTTCCCTGAGCAGGGTGAACACTGAAGCTTTCTTT
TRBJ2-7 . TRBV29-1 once CSVTGTVYEQYF TGCAGCGTAACCGGGACGGTCTACGAGCAGTACTTC